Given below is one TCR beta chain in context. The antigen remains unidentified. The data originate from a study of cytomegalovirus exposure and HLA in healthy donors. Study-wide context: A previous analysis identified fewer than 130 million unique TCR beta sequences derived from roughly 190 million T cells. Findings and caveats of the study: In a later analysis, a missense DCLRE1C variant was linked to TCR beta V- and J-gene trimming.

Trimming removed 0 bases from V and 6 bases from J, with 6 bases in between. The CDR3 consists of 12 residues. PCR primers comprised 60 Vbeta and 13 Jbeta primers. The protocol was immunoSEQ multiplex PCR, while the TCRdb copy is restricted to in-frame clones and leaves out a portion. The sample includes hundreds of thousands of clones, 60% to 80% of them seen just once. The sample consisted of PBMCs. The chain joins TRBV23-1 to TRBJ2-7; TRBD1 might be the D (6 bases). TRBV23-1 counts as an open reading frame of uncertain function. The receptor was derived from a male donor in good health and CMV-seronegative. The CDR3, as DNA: TGCGCCAGCAGTCAATCAGGGGGCGAGCAGTACTTC. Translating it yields CASSQSGGEQYF.